These 24 T cell receptor beta chains share one sample of origin, sequenced in a study of cytomegalovirus exposure and HLA in healthy donors. Both 60 Vbeta primers and 13 Jbeta primers went into the PCR. The protocol was immunoSEQ multiplex PCR, while the TCRdb copy is restricted to in-frame clones and leaves out a portion. The sample lists about 140,000 clones, more than 70% seen once, with over 1% in the top ten. The sample consisted of PBMCs. The source of these receptors is a male donor in good health and CMV-seropositive.

The V gene is TRBV27, the J gene TRBJ1-5; D is ambiguous. This CDR3 is 19 amino acids long. The V gene lost 0 bases and the J gene lost 5 bases, with 23 bases spanning the gap. Germline V gives CDR1 MNHEY, CDR2 SMNVEV (reference sequence). CDR3 sequence: CASSLSYPGGQEDYQPQHF. The CDR3 nucleotides read TGTGCCAGCAGTTTATCGTACCCAGGCGGGCAGGAAGATTATCAGCCCCAGCATTTT.

The chain uses TRBV7-9 and TRBJ2-7; 10 positions agree with TRBD2. The CDR3 extends over 19 amino acids. V shed 3 bases, J shed 2 bases, and the junction held 16 bases outside the gene matches. Germline CDR1 SEHNR, CDR2 FQNEAQ (reference sequence). The CDR3 DNA sequence: TGTGCCAGCAGCTTCCTGGGTACTAGCGGGAAGGTGAAAGCCTACGAGCAGTACTTC. This codes for CASSFLGTSGKVKAYEQYF.

The chain recombines TRBV5-1 with TRBJ2-7; TRBD2 aligns across 10 bases. The CDR3 sequence is 14 residues long. The V segment lost 4 bases and the J segment 1 base; nucleotides outside the gene matches: 2. The V gene's germline CDR1 is SGHRS and CDR2 YFSETQ. CDR3 region: CASSAGLASYEQYF. As DNA, the CDR3 is TGCGCCAGCAGCGCGGGACTAGCGTCCTACGAGCAGTACTTC.

The chain carries TRBV27 and TRBJ2-3; tentatively, D is TRBD2 (5 bases). The V gene's germline CDR1 is MNHEY and CDR2 SMNVEV (reference sequence). The CDR3 is 13 residues long. V gave up 5 bases and J gave up 10 bases, with 16 bases separating them. The CDR3 loop is CASSPQRTLAQYF. The CDR3 DNA is TGTGCCAGCAGTCCACAGAGGACTTTGGCGCAGTATTTT.

The chain employs TRBV27 and TRBJ2-7; 9 bases are shared with TRBD2. Germline loops: CDR1 MNHEY, CDR2 SMNVEV (reference sequence). The CDR3 has 15 residues. J gave up 3 bases and V 6 bases, and 9 bases lay outside the gene matches. In DNA, the CDR3 is TGTGCCAGCAGAACTACGGGACTAGCTTTCTACGAGCAGTACTTC. Translating it yields CASRTTGLAFYEQYF.

The chain employs TRBV28 and TRBJ2-5; 14 bases agree with TRBD2. Germline V gene data show CDR1 as MDHEN and CDR2 as SYDVKM. CDR3 length equals 18 residues. The J segment lost 5 bases and the V segment lost 6 bases, leaving 14 bases of the junction unmatched. The CDR3 region is CASRPGLAGAAGLETQYF. CDR3 DNA: TGTGCCAGCAGACCGGGACTAGCGGGAGCCGCTGGATTGGAGACCCAGTACTTC.

J is TRBJ1-5 and V is TRBV6-5; TRBD1 agrees at 7 bases. This CDR3 region has 15 residues. Germline V CDR1 and CDR2: MNHEY, SVGAGI. The V and J ends lost 6 bases and 1 base, in that order; junction bases with no gene match: 6. The CDR3 reads CASRSQGGSNQPQHF. The CDR3 coding sequence is TGTGCCAGCAGGTCTCAGGGGGGAAGCAATCAGCCCCAGCATTTT.

This clone was found once. This chain uses TRBV7-9 with TRBJ1-1; D call uncertain. CDR1 is SEHNR, CDR2 FQNEAQ, per germline (reference sequence). V was clipped by 1 base and J by 0 bases, with 6 bases between them. This CDR3 spans 14 amino acids. CDR3 amino acids: CASSLERVNTEAFF. In DNA form, the CDR3 reads TGTGCCAGCAGCTTAGAGCGGGTGAACACTGAAGCTTTCTTT.

This rearrangement joins TRBV7-9 to TRBJ2-5; 9 positions agree with TRBD2. The CDR3 extends over 16 amino acids. The V segment lost 1 base and the J segment 2 bases; nucleotides outside the gene matches: 5. CDR1 and CDR2 from the germline V gene are SEHNR and FQNEAQ (reference sequence). CDR3: CASSLGAGGPQETQYF. The CDR3 coding sequence is TGTGCCAGCAGCTTAGGGGCGGGAGGGCCTCAAGAGACCCAGTACTTC. The full variable domain, rest sourced from reference TRBV7-9 and TRBJ2-5, is DTGVSQNPRHKITKRGQNVTFRCDPISEHNRLYWYRQTLGQGPEFLTYFQNEAQLEKSRLLSDRFSAERPKGSFSTLEIQRTEQGDSAMYLCASSLGAGGPQETQYFGPGTRLLVL.

This chain links TRBV7-9 with TRBJ1-2; D not resolved. V gave up 1 base and J gave up 4 bases, with 7 bases separating them. CDR3 length: 13 amino acids. Germline loops: CDR1 SEHNR, CDR2 FQNEAQ (reference sequence). Here the CDR3 DNA reads TGTGCCAGCAGCTTAGGGTACGGCTATGGCTACACCTTC. Its translation is CASSLGYGYGYTF. Complete variable domain (other parts from reference TRBV7-9 and TRBJ1-2): DTGVSQNPRHKITKRGQNVTFRCDPISEHNRLYWYRQTLGQGPEFLTYFQNEAQLEKSRLLSDRFSAERPKGSFSTLEIQRTEQGDSAMYLCASSLGYGYGYTFGSGTRLTVV.

The chain links TRBV5-6 to TRBJ1-5; 7 bases align to TRBD1. Germline CDR1 SGHDT, CDR2 YYEEEE. The V segment lost 0 bases and the J segment 4 bases; nucleotides outside the gene matches: 7. This CDR3 has 16 residues. CDR3 loop: CASSLAQGRRNQPQHF. The CDR3 DNA is TGTGCCAGCAGCTTGGCACAGGGGAGGAGAAATCAGCCCCAGCATTTT.

The chain joins TRBV4-3 to TRBJ2-1; 9 bases are a match to TRBD2. Germline CDR1 LGHNA, CDR2 YSLEER. The V segment lost 8 bases and the J segment 1 base; nucleotides outside the gene matches: 6. The CDR3 is 15 residues long. The CDR3 sequence is CASSSSGRSYNEQFF. In DNA form, the CDR3 reads TGCGCCAGCTCCTCAAGCGGGAGGTCCTACAATGAGCAGTTCTTC.

This clone was recorded a few times. A junction boundary mismatches the germline segment, possibly from a read error. The chain joins TRBV7-9 to TRBJ2-7; D perhaps matches TRBD2 (5 bases). This CDR3 is 12 amino acids long. Germline CDR1 is SEHNR and CDR2 is FQNEAQ (reference sequence). The CDR3 DNA is TGTTCCAGCAGCTGGGGAGTAGGCGAGCAGTACTTC. Its protein is CSSSWGVGEQYF.

V gene TRBV5-6 combines with J gene TRBJ2-7; TRBD2 is a possible D gene (7 bases). Trimming stripped 6 bases from V and 7 bases from J, with 23 bases between. This CDR3 spans 15 amino acids. Germline loops: CDR1 SGHDT, CDR2 YYEEEE. The CDR3 bases are TGTGCCAGCACCACCCAGGGGCTAGCGGTCGTGGAGCAGTACTTC. This translates into CASTTQGLAVVEQYF.

The chain employs TRBV19 and TRBJ2-7; TRBD1 agrees at 8 bases. The CDR3 extends over 13 amino acids. Germline V lookup: CDR1 LNHDA, CDR2 SQIVND (reference sequence). The trim removed 5 bases at V and 7 bases at J, leaving 7 bases unmatched. CDR3 protein: CASSDPGQGEQYF. CDR3 sequence (DNA): TGTGCCAGTAGTGACCCTGGACAGGGTGAGCAGTACTTC. Complete variable domain (other parts from reference TRBV19 and TRBJ2-7): DGGITQSPKYLFRKEGQNVTLSCEQNLNHDAMYWYRQDPGQGLRLIYYSQIVNDFQKGDIAEGYSVSREKKESFPLTVTSAQKNPTAFYLCASSDPGQGEQYFGPGTRLTVT.

The rearrangement uses TRBV2 and TRBJ1-5; a weak D match, TRBD1 (6 bases). Germline V gene sequence: CDR1 SNHLY, CDR2 FYNNEI. The CDR3 contains 13 residues. V dropped 8 bases and J dropped 3 bases, with 11 bases sitting between them. The CDR3 DNA follows: TGTGCCAGCTCCGGACAGTCCAATCAGCCCCAGCATTTT. Translated, it gives CASSGQSNQPQHF.

This clone was detected a few times. An end of the junction differs from the germline gene, which may be a read error. This chain joins TRBV7-7 and TRBJ2-1, with 7 bases matching TRBD1. CDR1 is SSHAT, CDR2 FNYEAQ, per germline (reference sequence). CDR3 length: 13 amino acids. The CDR3 DNA follows: TGTGCTAGCAGCTTAGTAGGGGGCAGTGAGCAGTTCTTC. This codes for CASSLVGGSEQFF.

This chain joins TRBV29-1 and TRBJ1-5; 8 bases are shared with TRBD1. The CDR3 spans 14 residues. Germline CDR1 is SQVTM and CDR2 is ANQGSEA. With V trimmed by 5 bases and J by 0 bases, 3 bases remained unmatched. The CDR3 DNA sequence: TGCAGCGTTAGGACAGGGCTTAGCAATCAGCCCCAGCATTTT. It encodes CSVRTGLSNQPQHF.

There are a few counts of this clone. The V and J genes are TRBV10-1 and TRBJ2-1; no firm D call. Germline V CDR1 and CDR2: WNHNN, SYGVQD (reference sequence). V was cut by 4 bases and J by 9 bases, with 22 bases left in between. The CDR3 runs to 16 residues. CDR3 in DNA: TGCGCCAGCAGTGCTGACCGGGTCCCCCTCCTAGGTGAGCAGTTCTTC. This codes for CASSADRVPLLGEQFF.

The chain links TRBV5-1 to TRBJ1-4; 7 bases agree with TRBD1. The CDR3 length is 16 residues. Germline loops: CDR1 SGHRS, CDR2 YFSETQ. J was trimmed by 5 bases and V by 3 bases; bases with no gene match: 10. The CDR3 bases are TGCGCCAGCAGCTATCAATTCGGGACAGTAAATGAAAAACTGTTTTTT. Translation: CASSYQFGTVNEKLFF.

The chain recombines TRBV18 with TRBJ1-1; D possibly corresponds to TRBD1 (6 bases). Germline V gives CDR1 KGHSH, CDR2 LQKENI. This CDR3 comprises 17 residues. V lost 5 bases and J lost 3, with 22 bases in between. The chain's CDR3 is CASSETGGARGDTEAFF. In DNA, the CDR3 is TGTGCCAGCTCAGAGACCGGGGGGGCGCGGGGGGACACTGAAGCTTTCTTT.

Only one count was recorded for this clone. The J gene is TRBJ1-2, the V gene TRBV30; 8 bases align to TRBD1. Germline V gene lookup returns CDR1 GTSNPN and CDR2 SVGIG (reference sequence). The CDR3 runs 17 residues. V lost 4 bases, J lost 5 bases, and 18 bases stayed unmatched. Here the CDR3 reads CAWIPGQGRSGTYGYTF. The CDR3 DNA reads TGTGCCTGGATACCCGGACAGGGCCGGTCCGGCACGTATGGCTACACCTTC.

The table lists this clone with a few counts. DNA of the CDR3: TGTGCCAGCGAACCACCCGCGAAGGAGACCCAGTACTTC. It codes for CASEPPAKETQYF. The chain couples TRBV7-9 to TRBJ2-5; D is undetermined. Per germline, CDR1 SEHNR and CDR2 FQNEAQ (reference sequence). V was shortened by 8 bases and J by 5 bases, with 15 bases between the two germline ends. This CDR3 spans 13 amino acids.

The J gene is TRBJ2-2, the V gene TRBV6-1, with 8 bases matching TRBD2. The CDR3 sequence is 14 residues long. V lost 6 bases, J lost 9 bases, and 9 bases stayed unmatched. CDR1 MNHNS and CDR2 SASEGT come from the germline V gene. The CDR3 is CASSARGGPRELFF. In nucleotides, the CDR3 is TGTGCCAGCAGCGCCCGGGGGGGTCCCAGGGAGCTGTTTTTT.